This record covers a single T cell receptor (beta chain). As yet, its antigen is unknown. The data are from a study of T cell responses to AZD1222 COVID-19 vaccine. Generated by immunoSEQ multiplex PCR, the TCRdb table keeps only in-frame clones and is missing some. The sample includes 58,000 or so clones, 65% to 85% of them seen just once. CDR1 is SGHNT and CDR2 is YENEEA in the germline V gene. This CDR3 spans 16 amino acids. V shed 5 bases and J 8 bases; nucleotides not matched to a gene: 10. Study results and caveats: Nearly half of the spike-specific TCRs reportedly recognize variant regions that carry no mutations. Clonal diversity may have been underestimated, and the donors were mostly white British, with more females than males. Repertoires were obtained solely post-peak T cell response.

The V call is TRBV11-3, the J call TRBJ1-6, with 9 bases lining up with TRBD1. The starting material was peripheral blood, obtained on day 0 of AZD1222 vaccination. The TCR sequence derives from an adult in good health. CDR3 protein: CASSEQGALSDSPLHF. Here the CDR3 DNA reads TGTGCCAGCAGCGAACAGGGGGCGCTTTCGGATTCACCCCTCCACTTT.